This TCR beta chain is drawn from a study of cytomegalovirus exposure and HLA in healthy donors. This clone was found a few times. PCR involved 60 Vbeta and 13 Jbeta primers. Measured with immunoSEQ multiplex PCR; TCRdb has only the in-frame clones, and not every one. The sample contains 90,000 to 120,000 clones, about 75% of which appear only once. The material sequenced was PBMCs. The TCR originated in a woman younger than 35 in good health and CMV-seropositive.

In DNA form, the CDR3 reads TGTGCCAGCAGCCGAGACCGACAGGGATCCTACAATGAGCAGTTCTTC. Translated: CASSRDRQGSYNEQFF. The chain joins TRBV4-2 to TRBJ2-1; 7 nucleotides match TRBD1. With 4 bases clipped from V and 1 base from J, the junction kept 7 bases outside the gene matches. The CDR3 spans 16 residues. Per germline, CDR1 LGHNA and CDR2 YNFKEQ.